Below, 23 T cell receptor beta chains from the same sample are listed, as sequenced in a study of long-term antiretroviral therapy in people with HIV. Researchers ran immunoSEQ v3.0 at survey level. Repertoires were generated with immunoSEQ multiplex PCR, while TCRdb's copy carries only in-frame clones and drops some. The data contain some 34,000 clones, about 76% of them singletons. The input for sequencing was unsorted PBMCs, taken 1.9 years after starting antiretroviral therapy. Every receptor here comes from a man younger than 30 with HIV.

This clone was seen a single time. The rearrangement uses TRBV27 and TRBJ1-4; unclear D gene. The V end was cut by 5 bases, the J end by 9 bases, with 13 bases between. The CDR3 sequence is 13 residues long. The germline CDR1 and CDR2 sequences are MNHEY and SMNVEV (reference sequence). For the CDR3, the DNA is TGTGCCAGCAGTATCAGCCGGGAGCAAAAACTGTTTTTT. The encoded protein is CASSISREQKLFF.

The chain links TRBV25-1 to TRBJ2-4, with TRBD1 matching over 7 bases. The V gene end was trimmed by 9 bases and the J gene end by 0 bases; junction bases not matched to a gene: 5. The CDR3 covers 14 residues. Germline V gene lookup returns CDR1 MGHDK and CDR2 SYGVNS. The CDR3 nucleotides read TGTGCCAGAGGGACAGACTTAGCCAAAAACATTCAGTACTTC. Amino acids: CARGTDLAKNIQYF. The entire variable domain, with the rest obtained from reference TRBV25-1 and TRBJ2-4, is as follows: EADIYQTPRYLVIGTGKKITLECSQTMGHDKMYWYQQDPGMELHLIHYSYGVNSTEKGDLSSESTVSRIRTEHFPLTLESARPSHTSQYLCARGTDLAKNIQYFGAGTRLSVL.

The chain carries TRBV10-2 and TRBJ1-2, with TRBD1 matching over 10 bases. The length of the CDR3 is 15 residues. Germline CDR1 reads WSHSY; CDR2 reads SAAADI. Losses at the gene ends were 3 bases for V and 7 bases for J; bases not matched to a gene: 8. The CDR3 bases are TGCGCCAGCAGTGACGCCACGGGACAGGGGTTTGGCTACACCTTC. It codes for CASSDATGQGFGYTF.

The J gene is TRBJ2-5, the V gene TRBV7-9; TRBD2 aligns across 10 bases. The CDR3 loop spans 13 amino acids. Unmatched junction bases numbered 2, after V lost 6 bases and J lost 4 bases. In germline, CDR1 is SEHNR, CDR2 FQNEAQ (reference sequence). The CDR3 region is CASRLAGAETQYF. Here the CDR3 DNA reads TGTGCCAGCAGGCTAGCGGGGGCAGAGACCCAGTACTTC.

This clone has only a few counts. The chain has TRBV6-5 and TRBJ2-2; no firm D call. The CDR3 extends over 13 amino acids. From germline, CDR1 is MNHEY and CDR2 SVGAGI. The V end lost 8 bases, the J end lost 2 bases, and 9 bases lay between the germline ends. In nucleotides, the CDR3 is TGTGCCAGCGCACGGAGAAACACCGGGGAGCTGTTTTTT. Protein: CASARRNTGELFF.

The V and J genes are TRBV6-5 and TRBJ1-1; D is perhaps TRBD1 (5 bases). Germline-derived CDR1 and CDR2 are MNHEY and SVGAGI. This CDR3 is 11 amino acids long. V lost 10 bases, J lost 5 bases, and 11 bases lay in between. This CDR3 reads CATSEGTEAFF. The CDR3 DNA is TGTGCCACCTCCGAGGGGACTGAAGCTTTCTTT.

The J gene is TRBJ2-2, the V gene TRBV4-2, with TRBD2 as a possible D gene (5 bases). V was pared by 5 bases and J by 6 bases, with 13 bases between. From germline, CDR1 is LGHNA and CDR2 YNFKEQ. The CDR3 totals 14 residues. In nucleotides, the CDR3 is TGTGCCAGCAGCTCCCAGCTTAGCGCCGGGGAGCTGTTTTTT. This gives the protein CASSSQLSAGELFF.

This clone was seen more than once but under ten times. The V and J genes are TRBV28 and TRBJ1-2; D is unresolved. V was cut by 2 bases and J by 7 bases, with 8 bases left in between. This CDR3 contains 12 residues. CDR1 is MDHEN, CDR2 SYDVKM, per germline. CDR3 sequence: CASSLNSFGYTF. The CDR3 DNA sequence: TGTGCCAGCAGTTTAAACAGTTTTGGCTACACCTTC.

The chain employs TRBV6-5 and TRBJ1-1, with D uncertain. Looked up from germline, CDR1 is MNHEY and CDR2 is SVGAGI. The CDR3 has 11 residues. V lost 4 bases and J 5 bases, leaving 5 bases between the germline ends. This CDR3 is CASSSTTEAFF. The CDR3 DNA is TGTGCCAGCAGTTCTACTACTGAAGCTTTCTTT.

The J gene is TRBJ2-3, the V gene TRBV2; no reliable D call. CDR1 and CDR2 from the germline V gene are SNHLY and FYNNEI. V lost 4 bases and J 4 bases, leaving 6 bases between the germline ends. The CDR3 runs 12 residues. The CDR3, as DNA: TGTGCCAGCAGTGCAAACCCAGATACGCAGTATTTT. It yields the protein CASSANPDTQYF.

This clone was observed a single time. The chain recombines TRBV9 with TRBJ1-6; D is uncertain. The CDR3 is 16 residues long. Germline values: CDR1 SGDLS, CDR2 YYNGEE. V gave up 0 bases and J gave up 10 bases, with 17 bases separating them. The CDR3 DNA sequence: TGTGCCAGCAGCGTAGGTCCACTCGCCCAATTCTCACCCCTCCACTTT. This translates into CASSVGPLAQFSPLHF.

The chain is built from TRBV15 and TRBJ1-6, with D perhaps TRBD1 (5 bases). The V end was cut by 0 bases, the J end by 7 bases, with 10 bases between. The CDR3 has 15 amino acids. CDR1 LNHNV and CDR2 YYDKDF come from the germline V gene (reference sequence). CDR3 residues: CATSREPGGNSPLHF. In nucleotides, the CDR3 is TGTGCCACCAGCAGAGAACCCGGGGGGAATTCACCCCTCCACTTT. Variable domain in full (rest from reference TRBV15 and TRBJ1-6): DAMVIQNPRYQVTQFGKPVTLSCSQTLNHNVMYWYQQKSSQAPKLLFHYYDKDFNNEADTPDNFQSRRPNTSFCFLDIRSPGLGDTAMYLCATSREPGGNSPLHFGNGTRLTVT.

The rearrangement joins TRBV19 to TRBJ1-5; D unclear. Germline V CDR1 and CDR2: LNHDA, SQIVND (reference sequence). The CDR3 consists of 13 residues. The germline V and J ends were trimmed by 4 bases and 5 bases, with 9 bases remaining between them. The CDR3 DNA follows: TGTGCCAGTAGTACCCGCTTCGATCAGCCCCAGCATTTT. Translated, it gives CASSTRFDQPQHF.

This clone has just one count. The chain recombines TRBV19 with TRBJ2-3, with a weak D call TRBD2 (7 bases). The V end was cut by 3 bases, the J end by 2 bases, with 18 bases between. The germline CDR1 and CDR2 sequences are LNHDA and SQIVND (reference sequence). The CDR3 has 17 residues. The CDR3 bases are TGTGCCAGTAGTATGAACGTTGGGGGGGGGCCCACAGATACGCAGTATTTT. This translates into CASSMNVGGGPTDTQYF.

In this sample, this clone turned up a few times. The chain is built from TRBV23-1 and TRBJ1-5; a weak D match, TRBD1 (6 bases). TRBV23-1 is recorded as an ORF, its role being uncertain. CDR3 length: 17 amino acids. V was pared by 4 bases and J by 2 bases, with 18 bases between. For the CDR3, the DNA is TGCGCCAGCAGTCCGCGGACAGTGTCTTTGGGCAATCAGCCCCAGCATTTT. Its translation is CASSPRTVSLGNQPQHF.

By share of the sample, this clone is medium-sized. This chain links TRBV6-1 with TRBJ1-2; D gene unclear. The CDR3 runs to 15 residues. Germline values: CDR1 MNHNS, CDR2 SASEGT. Between the trimmed V and J ends, which lost 2 bases and 1 base, there was a span of 11 bases. CDR3: CASSESADINYGYTF. DNA of the CDR3: TGTGCCAGCAGTGAATCGGCAGACATTAACTATGGCTACACCTTC.

The chain uses TRBV11-3 and TRBJ2-1, with no clear D. The V gene lost 0 bases and the J gene lost 7 bases, with 10 bases spanning the gap. Looked up from germline, CDR1 is SGHNT and CDR2 is YENEEA. The CDR3 totals 14 residues. The CDR3 sequence is CASSLDSIINEQFF. The CDR3 coding sequence is TGTGCCAGCAGCTTAGATTCTATAATTAATGAGCAGTTCTTC.

CDR3 residues: CASSKAQGSETQYF. Written as DNA, the CDR3 is TGTGCCAGCAGCAAGGCACAGGGTTCGGAGACCCAGTACTTC. The chain employs TRBV5-4 and TRBJ2-5; TRBD1 might be the D (6 bases). In germline, CDR1 is SGHNT, CDR2 YYREEE (reference sequence). The CDR3 consists of 14 residues. V was shortened by 4 bases and J by 5 bases, with 15 bases between the two germline ends.

This chain uses TRBV29-1 with TRBJ2-6; weak D call: TRBD2 (5 bases). Germline CDR1 SQVTM, CDR2 ANQGSEA. This CDR3 comprises 13 residues. Trimming stripped 5 bases from V and 2 bases from J, with 7 bases between. Written as DNA, the CDR3 is TGCAGCGTTCGGGGAGCTGGGGCCAACGTCCTGACTTTC. It specifies CSVRGAGANVLTF.

This sequence joins TRBV28 and TRBJ1-5, with D unresolved. Germline CDR1 MDHEN, CDR2 SYDVKM. The CDR3 contains 11 residues. V dropped 5 bases and J dropped 5 bases, with 4 bases sitting between them. The CDR3 here is CASSPHQPQHF. CDR3 in DNA: TGTGCCAGCAGTCCACATCAGCCCCAGCATTTT.

The chain combines TRBV4-2 with TRBJ1-4; no clear D gene. V was trimmed by 0 bases and J by 7 bases, leaving 21 bases between them. CDR3 length: 18 residues. CDR1 LGHNA and CDR2 YNFKEQ come from the germline V gene. For the CDR3, the DNA is TGTGCCAGCAGCCAAGATGCATCCGGGCCGCGGATTAGTGAAAAACTGTTTTTT. It codes for CASSQDASGPRISEKLFF.

This clone showed up just a few times. The V and J genes are TRBV10-1 and TRBJ2-2, with TRBD2 matching over 7 bases. V shed 0 bases, J shed 4 bases, and the junction held 5 bases outside the gene matches. The germline V gene encodes CDR1 WNHNN and CDR2 SYGVQD (reference sequence). CDR3 length: 16 amino acids. For the CDR3, the DNA is TGCGCCAGCAGTGAGTCCGGGGGGTCTGGCACCGGGGAGCTGTTTTTT. As protein: CASSESGGSGTGELFF.

This clone was seen a few times. V is TRBV2 and J is TRBJ1-2, with D possibly TRBD1 on 5 matching bases. CDR3 size: 14 residues. The V gene's germline CDR1 is SNHLY and CDR2 FYNNEI. Trimming cost V 6 bases and J 7 bases, with 18 bases left between them. The CDR3 is CASSAWDAKAGYTF. The CDR3 DNA is TGTGCCAGCAGCGCCTGGGACGCCAAAGCTGGCTACACCTTC.